The rows below give T cell receptor beta chains drawn from one sample of a study of shared clonotypes between healthy human individuals. Using immunoSEQ multiplex PCR, the repertoire was profiled, and TCRdb retains in-frame clones only, with some absent. The sample has about 2.4 million clones; 93% are singletons. Sequenced sample: naive CD4+ T cells from PBMCs. The receptors come from a man aged 18 to 35 in good health. Some clones in this sample may be carry-over from other donors' samples. CDR3s include the opening cysteine and the closing phenylalanine or tryptophan.

j_call: TRBJ2-7
v_call: TRBV28
cdr3_aa: CASSSPGTGDYEQYF

j_call: TRBJ1-5
v_call: TRBV7-6
cdr3_aa: CASSLSQGKNQPQHF

j_call: TRBJ2-1
v_call: TRBV9
cdr3_aa: CASSVGPSGAGYNEQFF

j_call: TRBJ1-2
v_call: TRBV6-5
cdr3_aa: CASSYGRRNYGYTF

j_call: TRBJ1-2
v_call: TRBV4-2
cdr3_aa: CASSQGTEDYGYTF

j_call: .
v_call: TRBV18
cdr3_aa: CASSPPSFYEQYF

j_call: TRBJ2-1
v_call: TRBV5-1
cdr3_aa: CASSLVGGLASAEQFF

j_call: TRBJ2-1
v_call: TRBV29-1
cdr3_aa: CSVTSGRHEQFF

j_call: TRBJ1-5
v_call: TRBV28
cdr3_aa: CASRGKIYSNQPQHF

j_call: TRBJ1-3
v_call: TRBV2
cdr3_aa: CAGLTGGRGNTIYF

j_call: TRBJ1-1
v_call: TRBV4-1
cdr3_aa: CASSRTGGGEAFF

j_call: TRBJ1-5
v_call: TRBV4-1
cdr3_aa: CASSHIAGASNQPQHF

j_call: TRBJ2-7
v_call: TRBV5-4
cdr3_aa: CASSSRTGLTSGRTYEQYF

j_call: TRBJ2-5
v_call: TRBV11-2
cdr3_aa: CASSPQTGAAGTQYF

j_call: TRBJ2-3
v_call: TRBV4-2
cdr3_aa: CASSHGTSGRRTDTQYF

j_call: TRBJ1-3
v_call: TRBV7-2
cdr3_aa: CASSPPGPWRGNTIYF

j_call: TRBJ1-5
v_call: TRBV18
cdr3_aa: CASSSDRNQPQHF

j_call: TRBJ2-3
v_call: TRBV5-1
cdr3_aa: CASSLNPSSTDTQYF

j_call: TRBJ1-2
v_call: TRBV5-6
cdr3_aa: CASSLWGQGHFNYGYTF

j_call: TRBJ2-5
v_call: TRBV4-2
cdr3_aa: CASGKAGLYQETQYF

j_call: TRBJ2-3
v_call: TRBV25-1
cdr3_aa: CASSKSLSGTASTDTQYF

j_call: TRBJ1-2
v_call: TRBV20-1
cdr3_aa: CSVGGDYGYTF

j_call: TRBJ1-2
v_call: TRBV5-1
cdr3_aa: CASSLGQGEGGYTF

j_call: TRBJ2-1
v_call: TRBV7-9
cdr3_aa: CASSPIRVEAYNEQFF

j_call: TRBJ1-1
v_call: TRBV29-1
cdr3_aa: CSVVDRGATEAFF

j_call: TRBJ1-2
v_call: TRBV5-1
cdr3_aa: CASSPGQPGGYTF

j_call: TRBJ1-1
v_call: TRBV29-1
cdr3_aa: CSVTRQGDRNTEAFF

j_call: TRBJ2-5
v_call: TRBV5-1
cdr3_aa: CASSFTGKVGETQYF

j_call: TRBJ2-1
v_call: TRBV19
cdr3_aa: CASSSPHEQFF

j_call: TRBJ2-3
v_call: TRBV29-1
cdr3_aa: CGVTGPDTDTQYF

j_call: TRBJ1-4
v_call: TRBV30
cdr3_aa: CAWNILTGRTNEKLFF

j_call: TRBJ2-7
v_call: TRBV9
cdr3_aa: CASSGRDRAYEQYF

j_call: TRBJ1-2
v_call: TRBV19
cdr3_aa: CASSIDRQNPNYGYTF

j_call: TRBJ2-5
v_call: TRBV6-5
cdr3_aa: CASSASGAARETQYF

j_call: TRBJ1-3
v_call: TRBV5-1
cdr3_aa: CASSHGTAGNTIYF

j_call: TRBJ2-7
v_call: TRBV6-5
cdr3_aa: CASSLGQREQYF

j_call: TRBJ1-5
v_call: TRBV19
cdr3_aa: CASSTIPGGNQPQHF

j_call: TRBJ2-2
v_call: TRBV28
cdr3_aa: CASSSNRGPATGELFF

j_call: TRBJ2-7
v_call: TRBV6-1
cdr3_aa: CASSSPTGFPYEQYF

j_call: TRBJ2-7
v_call: TRBV5-6
cdr3_aa: CASSLLIQGIGLHEQYF

j_call: TRBJ2-2
v_call: TRBV5-1
cdr3_aa: CASSSDRSANTGELFF

j_call: TRBJ2-5
v_call: TRBV28
cdr3_aa: CASSYTPGQETQYF

j_call: TRBJ1-2
v_call: TRBV28
cdr3_aa: CASSSTGAATNYGYTF